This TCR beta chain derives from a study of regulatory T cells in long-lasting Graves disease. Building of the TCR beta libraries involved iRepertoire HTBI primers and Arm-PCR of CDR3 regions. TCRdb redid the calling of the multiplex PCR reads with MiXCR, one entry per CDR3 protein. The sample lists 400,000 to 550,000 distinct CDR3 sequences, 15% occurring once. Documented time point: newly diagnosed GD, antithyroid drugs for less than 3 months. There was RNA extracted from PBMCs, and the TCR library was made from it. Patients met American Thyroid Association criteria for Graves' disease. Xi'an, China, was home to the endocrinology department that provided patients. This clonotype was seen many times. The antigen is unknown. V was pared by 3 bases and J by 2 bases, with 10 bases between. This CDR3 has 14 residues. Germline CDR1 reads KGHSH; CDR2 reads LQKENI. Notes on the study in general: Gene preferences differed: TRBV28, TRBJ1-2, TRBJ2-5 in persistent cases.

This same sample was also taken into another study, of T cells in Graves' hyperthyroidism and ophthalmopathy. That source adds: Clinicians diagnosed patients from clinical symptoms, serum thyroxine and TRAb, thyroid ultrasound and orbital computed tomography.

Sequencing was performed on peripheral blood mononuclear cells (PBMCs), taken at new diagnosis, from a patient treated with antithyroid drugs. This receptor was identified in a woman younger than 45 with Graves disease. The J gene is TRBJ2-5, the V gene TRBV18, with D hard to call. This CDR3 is CASSPRPVQETQYF. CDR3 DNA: TGTGCCAGCTCACCTCGACCCGTACAAGAGACCCAGTACTTC.